This paragraph reports one T cell receptor beta chain. The sample is drawn from a study of blood T cell repertoires in COVID-19. This CDR3 region has 17 residues. Trimming took 4 bases from V and 0 from J, leaving 15 bases between them. Germline V lookup: CDR1 MDHEN, CDR2 SYDVKM. Assay: immunoSEQ multiplex PCR; the TCRdb copy retains only in-frame clones and omits some. The sample shows around 300,000 clones, about 85% of them seen only once. The sample taken for sequencing was PBMCs or T cells enriched from blood (not recorded which). The sequence was obtained from a woman aged 45-65 years who had recovered from COVID-19. The V gene is TRBV28, the J gene TRBJ1-4; tentative D call: TRBD1 (6 bases). The CDR3 sequence is CASSSPTGSATNEKLFF. The CDR3 DNA follows: TGTGCCAGCAGTTCCCCGACAGGTTCGGCAACTAATGAAAAACTGTTTTTT.